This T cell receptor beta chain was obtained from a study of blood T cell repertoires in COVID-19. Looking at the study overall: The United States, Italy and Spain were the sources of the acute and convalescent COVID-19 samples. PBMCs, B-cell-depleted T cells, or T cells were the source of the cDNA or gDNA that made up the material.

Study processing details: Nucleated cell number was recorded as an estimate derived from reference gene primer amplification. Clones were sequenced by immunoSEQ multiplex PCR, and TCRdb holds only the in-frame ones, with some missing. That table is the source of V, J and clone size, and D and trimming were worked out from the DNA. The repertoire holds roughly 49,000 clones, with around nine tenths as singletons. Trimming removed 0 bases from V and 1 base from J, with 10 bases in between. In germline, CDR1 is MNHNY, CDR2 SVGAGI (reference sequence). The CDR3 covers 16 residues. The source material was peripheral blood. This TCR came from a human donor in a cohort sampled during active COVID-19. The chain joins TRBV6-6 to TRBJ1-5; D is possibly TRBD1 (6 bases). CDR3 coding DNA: TGTGCCAGCAGTTACTCGACCCAGGGGAGCAATCAGCCCCAGCATTTT. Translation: CASSYSTQGSNQPQHF.